These 9 T cell receptor beta chains were sequenced from one sample in a study of beta chain features in type 1 diabetes. The sequenced template was cDNA made from the entire isolated RNA. Sequenced by immunoSEQ multiplex PCR; TCRdb stores in-frame clones only, minus some. This table holds around 290,000 clones, around 7.8% found once. Input material: central memory CD4+ T cells from blood. These receptors originate from a woman under 30 in good health.

The chain couples TRBV30 to TRBJ1-1; perhaps TRBD1 as D (5 bases). Germline V gene data show CDR1 as GTSNPN and CDR2 as SVGIG (reference sequence). Trimming left V 3 bases short and J 5 bases short, with 10 bases between. CDR3 size: 12 residues. CDR3 in DNA: TGTGCCTGGAGAACTGGGGGTACTGAAGCTTTCTTT. Its translation: CAWRTGGTEAFF.

This clone was recorded a few times. The same CDR3 arises from other DNA sequences in this sample as well. V usage is TRBV27 and J usage is TRBJ2-5; 7 nucleotides align to TRBD1. Germline assignment: CDR1 MNHEY and CDR2 SMNVEV (reference sequence). CDR3 length: 13 residues. V dropped 3 bases and J dropped 5; count of bases not matched to a gene: 3. CDR3 sequence reads: CASSFRGGETQYF. Written as DNA, the CDR3 is TGTGCCAGCAGTTTTAGAGGGGGCGAGACCCAGTACTTC.

This clone came up a few times. This rearrangement joins TRBV12-5 to TRBJ2-1; a possible D gene is TRBD1 (5 bases). CDR3 size: 13 residues. V gave up 1 base and J gave up 9 bases, with 10 bases separating them. Per germline, CDR1 LGHNT and CDR2 FRNRAP. For the CDR3, the DNA is TGTGCTAGTGGTTTGGGACAGTATCCTGAGCAGTTCTTC. Translated, it gives CASGLGQYPEQFF.

This sequence joins TRBV11-3 and TRBJ2-1; 8 bases match TRBD1. The CDR3 length is 13 residues. V was clipped by 2 bases and J by 10 bases; unmatched bases: 4. The V gene's germline CDR1 is SGHNT and CDR2 YENEEA. This CDR3 is CASSLTRQGEQFF. As DNA, the CDR3 is TGTGCCAGCAGCTTAACACGACAGGGGGAGCAGTTCTTC.

About this clone itself: Other DNA sequences within the sample encode an identical CDR3. The V gene is TRBV18, the J gene TRBJ1-1, with D perhaps TRBD1 (5 bases). Trimming took 4 bases from V and 2 from J, leaving 8 bases between them. Germline CDR1 KGHSH, CDR2 LQKENI. There are 13 residues in the CDR3. CDR3 residues: CASSQGQNTEAFF. Written as DNA, the CDR3 is TGTGCCAGCTCACAGGGGCAAAACACTGAAGCTTTCTTT.

The chain has TRBV30 and TRBJ1-1; 11 nucleotides agree with TRBD1. The germline V gene has CDR1 GTSNPN and CDR2 SVGIG (reference sequence). The junction had 12 bases not matched to a gene; V was cut back by 5 bases and J by 4 bases. The CDR3 runs to 16 residues. This CDR3 reads CAWAGQGAGGGTEAFF. The CDR3 DNA sequence: TGTGCCTGGGCCGGACAGGGGGCGGGAGGAGGCACTGAAGCTTTCTTT.

This clone has a handful of counts. Other DNA sequences within the sample encode an identical CDR3. The CDR3 DNA reads as TGTGCCAGCAGCCGGGGACATCAAGAGACCCAGTACTTC. This translates into CASSRGHQETQYF. The V and J genes are TRBV7-2 and TRBJ2-5; weak D call: TRBD1 (6 bases). The CDR3 is made up of 13 amino acids. In germline, CDR1 is SGHTA, CDR2 FQGNSA. V lost 5 bases and J 2 bases, leaving 9 bases between the germline ends.

This chain connects TRBV19 to TRBJ1-5, with D tentatively TRBD1 (6 bases). Trimming shortened V by 3 bases and J by 5 bases, and 11 bases separated the two germline ends. CDR3 size: 14 residues. CDR1 is LNHDA, CDR2 SQIVND, per germline (reference sequence). DNA for the CDR3: TGTGCCAGTAGTATGGACAGTGGGGATCAGCCCCAGCATTTT. Translation: CASSMDSGDQPQHF.

The table lists this clone with a few counts. This chain connects TRBV28 to TRBJ1-2, with 9 bases that match TRBD1. Germline V lookup: CDR1 MDHEN, CDR2 SYDVKM. Trimming at V came to 10 bases and at J to 4 bases, leaving 10 bases not matched to a gene. The CDR3 length is 14 residues. The CDR3 sequence is CATLRTGDAYGYTF. The DNA for the CDR3 is TGTGCCACCCTTAGGACAGGGGACGCCTATGGCTACACCTTC.